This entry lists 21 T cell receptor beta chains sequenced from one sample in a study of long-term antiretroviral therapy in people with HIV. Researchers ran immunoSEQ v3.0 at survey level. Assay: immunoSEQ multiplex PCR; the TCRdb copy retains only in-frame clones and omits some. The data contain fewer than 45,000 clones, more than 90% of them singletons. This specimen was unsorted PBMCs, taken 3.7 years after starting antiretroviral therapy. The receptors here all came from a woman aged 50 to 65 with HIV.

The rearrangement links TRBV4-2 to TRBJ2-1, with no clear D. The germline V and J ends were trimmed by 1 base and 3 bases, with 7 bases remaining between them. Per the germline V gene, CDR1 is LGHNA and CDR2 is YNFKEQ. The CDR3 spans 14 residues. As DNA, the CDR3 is TGTGCCAGCAGCCAAGGTGAGGACTACAATGAGCAGTTCTTC. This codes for CASSQGEDYNEQFF.

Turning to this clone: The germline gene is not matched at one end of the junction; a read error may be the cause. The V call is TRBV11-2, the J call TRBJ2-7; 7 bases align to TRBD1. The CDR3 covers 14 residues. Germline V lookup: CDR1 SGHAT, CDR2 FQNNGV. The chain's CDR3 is CASSLDRVPYEQYF. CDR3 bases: TGTGCCAGCAGCCTAGACAGGGTTCCCTACGAGCAGTACTTC. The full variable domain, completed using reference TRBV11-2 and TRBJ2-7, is EAGVAQSPRYKIIEKRQSVAFWCNPISGHATLYWYQQILGQGPKLLIQFQNNGVVDDSQLPKDRFSAERLKGVDSTLKIQPAKLEDSAVYLCASSLDRVPYEQYFGPGTRLTVT.

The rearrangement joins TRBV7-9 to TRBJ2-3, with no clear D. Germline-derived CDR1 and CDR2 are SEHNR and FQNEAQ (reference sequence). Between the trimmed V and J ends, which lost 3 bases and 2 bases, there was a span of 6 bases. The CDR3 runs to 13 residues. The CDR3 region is CASSFPPTDTQYF. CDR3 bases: TGTGCCAGCAGCTTTCCCCCCACAGATACGCAGTATTTT.

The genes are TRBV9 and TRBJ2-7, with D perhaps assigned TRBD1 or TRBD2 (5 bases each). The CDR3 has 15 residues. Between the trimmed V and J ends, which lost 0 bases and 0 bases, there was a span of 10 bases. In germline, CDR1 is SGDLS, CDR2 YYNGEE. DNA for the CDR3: TGTGCCAGCAGCGTAGACCGGGGACCCTCCTACGAGCAGTACTTC. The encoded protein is CASSVDRGPSYEQYF.

The CDR3, as DNA: TGTGCCAGTAGTTCTGCCCGGGATGGGACAACTAATGAAAAACTGTTTTTT. Translating it yields CASSSARDGTTNEKLFF. The chain combines TRBV19 with TRBJ1-4; D is uncertain. CDR1 and CDR2 from the germline V gene are LNHDA and SQIVND (reference sequence). The CDR3 is 17 amino acids. V dropped 5 bases and J dropped 0 bases, with 16 bases sitting between them.

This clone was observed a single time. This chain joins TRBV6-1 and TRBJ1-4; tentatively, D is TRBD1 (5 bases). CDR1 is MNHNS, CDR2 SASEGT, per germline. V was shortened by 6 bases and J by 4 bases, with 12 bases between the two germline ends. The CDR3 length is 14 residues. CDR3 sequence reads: CASSSGSGNEKLFF. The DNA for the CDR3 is TGTGCCAGCAGCTCAGGGTCGGGTAATGAAAAACTGTTTTTT.

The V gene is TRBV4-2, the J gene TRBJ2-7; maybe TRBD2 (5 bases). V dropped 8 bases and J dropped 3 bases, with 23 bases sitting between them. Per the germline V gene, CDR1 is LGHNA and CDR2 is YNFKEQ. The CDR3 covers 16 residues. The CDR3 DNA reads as TGTGCCAGCTCTCATGGGAGAGGGAAATCCAGCTACGAGCAGTACTTC. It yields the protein CASSHGRGKSSYEQYF.

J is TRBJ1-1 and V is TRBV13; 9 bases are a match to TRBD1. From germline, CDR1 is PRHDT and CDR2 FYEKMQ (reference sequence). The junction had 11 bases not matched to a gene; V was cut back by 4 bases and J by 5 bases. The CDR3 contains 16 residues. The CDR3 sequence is CASSSGGDRGLTEAFF. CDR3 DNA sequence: TGTGCCAGCAGCTCAGGGGGAGACAGGGGGTTGACTGAAGCTTTCTTT.

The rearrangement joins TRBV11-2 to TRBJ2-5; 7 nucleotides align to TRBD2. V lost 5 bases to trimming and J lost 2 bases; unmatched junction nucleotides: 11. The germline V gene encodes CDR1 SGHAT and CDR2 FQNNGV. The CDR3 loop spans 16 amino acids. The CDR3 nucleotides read TGTGCCAGCAGCCCCCCTCAAAAAGCGGGGCAAGAGACCCAGTACTTC. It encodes CASSPPQKAGQETQYF.

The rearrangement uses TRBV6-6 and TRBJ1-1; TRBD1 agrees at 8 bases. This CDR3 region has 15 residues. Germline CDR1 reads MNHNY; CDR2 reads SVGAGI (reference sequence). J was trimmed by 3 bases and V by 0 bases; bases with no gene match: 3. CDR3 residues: CASSYSNRGDTEAFF. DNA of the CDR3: TGTGCCAGCAGTTACTCCAACAGGGGGGACACTGAAGCTTTCTTT.

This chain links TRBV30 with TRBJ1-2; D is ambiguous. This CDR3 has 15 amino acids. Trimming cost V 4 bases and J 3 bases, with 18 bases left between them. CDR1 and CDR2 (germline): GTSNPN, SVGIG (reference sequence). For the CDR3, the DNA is TGTGCCTGGATCATCCGGGATGGGTCGCACTATGGCTACACCTTC. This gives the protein CAWIIRDGSHYGYTF.

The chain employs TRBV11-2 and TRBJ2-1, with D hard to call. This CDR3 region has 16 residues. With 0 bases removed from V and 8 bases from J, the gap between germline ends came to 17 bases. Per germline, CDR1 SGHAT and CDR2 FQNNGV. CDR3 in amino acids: CASSLERRPRSDEQFF. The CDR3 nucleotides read TGTGCCAGCAGCTTAGAACGACGCCCCCGTAGTGATGAGCAGTTCTTC. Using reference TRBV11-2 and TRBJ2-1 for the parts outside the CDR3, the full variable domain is EAGVAQSPRYKIIEKRQSVAFWCNPISGHATLYWYQQILGQGPKLLIQFQNNGVVDDSQLPKDRFSAERLKGVDSTLKIQPAKLEDSAVYLCASSLERRPRSDEQFFGPGTRLTVL.

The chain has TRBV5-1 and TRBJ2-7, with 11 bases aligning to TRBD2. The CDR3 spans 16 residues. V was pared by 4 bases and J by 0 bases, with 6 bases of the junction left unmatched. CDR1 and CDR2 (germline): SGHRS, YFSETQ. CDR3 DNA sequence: TGCGCCAGCAGCCGCGACGGACTAGCGGGCTCCTACGAGCAGTACTTC. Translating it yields CASSRDGLAGSYEQYF.

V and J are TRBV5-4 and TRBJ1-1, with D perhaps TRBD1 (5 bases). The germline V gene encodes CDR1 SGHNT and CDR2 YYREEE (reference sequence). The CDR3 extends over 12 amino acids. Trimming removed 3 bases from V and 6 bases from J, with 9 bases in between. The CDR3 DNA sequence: TGTGCCAGCAGCTCGCAGGGATCTGAAGCTTTCTTT. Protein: CASSSQGSEAFF.

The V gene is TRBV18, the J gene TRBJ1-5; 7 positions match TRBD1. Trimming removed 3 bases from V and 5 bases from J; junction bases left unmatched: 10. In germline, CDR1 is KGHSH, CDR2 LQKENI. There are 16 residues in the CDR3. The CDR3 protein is CASSPSFDRAHQPQHF. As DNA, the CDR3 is TGTGCCAGCTCACCTTCTTTCGACAGGGCCCATCAGCCCCAGCATTTT. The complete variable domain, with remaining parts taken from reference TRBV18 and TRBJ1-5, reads NAGVMQNPRHLVRRRGQEARLRCSPMKGHSHVYWYRQLPEEGLKFMVYLQKENIIDESGMPKERFSAEFPKEGPSILRIQQVVRGDSAAYFCASSPSFDRAHQPQHFGDGTRLSIL.

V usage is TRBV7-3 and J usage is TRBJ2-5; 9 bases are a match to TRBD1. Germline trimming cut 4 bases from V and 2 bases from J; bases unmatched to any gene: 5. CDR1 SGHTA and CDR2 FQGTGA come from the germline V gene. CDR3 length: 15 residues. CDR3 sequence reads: CASSSGTGLQETQYF. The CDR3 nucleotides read TGTGCCAGCAGCTCCGGGACAGGGCTTCAAGAGACCCAGTACTTC.

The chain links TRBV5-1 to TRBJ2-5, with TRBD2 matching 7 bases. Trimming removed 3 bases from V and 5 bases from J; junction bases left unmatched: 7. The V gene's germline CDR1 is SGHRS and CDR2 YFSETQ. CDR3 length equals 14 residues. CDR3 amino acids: CASSSGLERETQYF. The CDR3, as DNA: TGCGCCAGCAGCTCAGGACTAGAACGGGAGACCCAGTACTTC.

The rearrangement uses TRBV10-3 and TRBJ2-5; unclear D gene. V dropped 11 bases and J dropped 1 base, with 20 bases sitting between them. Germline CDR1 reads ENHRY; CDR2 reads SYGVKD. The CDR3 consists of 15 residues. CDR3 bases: TGTGCCGCCTCTTCGGCAGTCTCCTTCCAAGAGACCCAGTACTTC. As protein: CAASSAVSFQETQYF.

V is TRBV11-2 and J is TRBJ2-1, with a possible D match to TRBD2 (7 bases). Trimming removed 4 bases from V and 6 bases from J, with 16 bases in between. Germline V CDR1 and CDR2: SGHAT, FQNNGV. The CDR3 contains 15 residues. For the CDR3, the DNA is TGTGCCAGCAGCTCCCTTGGGGGGGCTAGCAATGAGCAGTTCTTC. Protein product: CASSSLGGASNEQFF. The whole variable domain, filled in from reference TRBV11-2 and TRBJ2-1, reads EAGVAQSPRYKIIEKRQSVAFWCNPISGHATLYWYQQILGQGPKLLIQFQNNGVVDDSQLPKDRFSAERLKGVDSTLKIQPAKLEDSAVYLCASSSLGGASNEQFFGPGTRLTVL.

The CDR3 coding sequence is TGCAGTGCTACTGAGGACATTCAGTACTTC. This gives the protein CSATEDIQYF. This chain joins TRBV20-1 and TRBJ2-4; D uncertain. Trimming stripped 4 bases from V and 8 bases from J, with 6 bases between. The CDR3 is 10 residues long. The V gene's germline CDR1 is DFQATT and CDR2 SNEGSKA (reference sequence).

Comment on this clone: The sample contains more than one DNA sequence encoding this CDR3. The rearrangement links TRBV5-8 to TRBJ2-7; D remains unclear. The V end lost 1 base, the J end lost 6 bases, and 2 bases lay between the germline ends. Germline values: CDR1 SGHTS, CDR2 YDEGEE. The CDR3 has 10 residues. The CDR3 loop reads CASSLSEQYF. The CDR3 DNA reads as TGTGCCAGCAGCTTGTCCGAGCAGTACTTC.